This T cell receptor (beta chain) was profiled in a study of blood T cell repertoires in COVID-19. This clone came up a few times. Original methodology: Estimated nucleated cell counts came from reference gene primer amplification. The protocol was immunoSEQ multiplex PCR, while the TCRdb copy is restricted to in-frame clones and leaves out a portion. V and J calls and clone size follow that table, whereas D and trimming were derived from the DNA. The data hold some 370,000 clones, with roughly four fifths observed a single time. The germline V gene has CDR1 LNHDA and CDR2 SQIVND (reference sequence). This CDR3 has 16 amino acids. After removal of 5 bases from V and 2 bases from J, the junction contained 4 bases not matched to a gene.

Sequenced: PBMCs or T cells enriched from blood (not recorded which). This chain uses TRBV19 with TRBJ1-6; 9 nucleotides agree with TRBD1. The source of this sequence is a woman aged 50 to 60 who had recovered from COVID-19. This CDR3 is CASSPRTGAYNSPLHF. The CDR3 DNA is TGTGCCAGTAGTCCACGGACAGGGGCCTATAATTCACCCCTCCACTTT.